A selection of T cell receptor beta chains follows, all from one sample in a study of T-cell memory formation after mild COVID-19. From the 5' RACE reads, TCRdb called clonotypes with MiXCR, one entry per CDR3 protein. The table includes 250,000 to 400,000 distinct CDR3 sequences, 14% detected once. The sample taken for sequencing was PBMCs or a T cell subset sorted from them (not recorded which). These receptors were obtained from a man younger than 30 who had mild COVID-19 (a few samples of this study predate the infection). Cell type and time point are not known. The conserved cysteine and the conserved F or W are not part of the CDR3 here. Each record gives: V gene, CDR3 length, J gene, CDR3 protein.

>TRBV4-1|12|TRBJ2-2
ASSQEERTGELF
>TRBV11-2|11|TRBJ1-3
ATPSRSGNTIY
>TRBV12-3/TRBV12-4|13|TRBJ2-2
ASRYGTVNTGELF
>TRBV6-5|10|TRBJ1-2
ASGDGVRVSA
>TRBV6-2/TRBV6-3|11|TRBJ2-7
ASSYRWAYEQY
>TRBV5-1|13|TRBJ2-2
ASSIGTTNTGELF
>TRBV6-1|13|TRBJ2-7
ASRPYGGASYEQY
>TRBV7-2|18|TRBJ2-4
ASSLATVLDMGQGRNIQY
>TRBV5-1|13|TRBJ2-5
ASSLGASGGETQY
>TRBV28|12|TRBJ2-6
ASSLSSGANVLT
>TRBV20-1|14|TRBJ2-1
SARALDRETYNEQF
>TRBV7-2|14|TRBJ2-6
ASSPTGGSGANVLT
>TRBV10-3|15|TRBJ2-3
AISESVAGGMTDTQY
>TRBV3-1|11|TRBJ1-1
ASSWATNTEAF
>TRBV18|13|TRBJ1-1
ASSTTGIGNTEAF
>TRBV5-1|12|TRBJ2-1
ASSLDRLYNEQF
>TRBV5-1|15|TRBJ1-1
ASSLRGGGYSDTEAF
>TRBV4-1|12|TRBJ2-3
ASSHGLFTDTQY
>TRBV27|13|TRBJ2-2
ASSLEGVGPGELF
>TRBV6-2/TRBV6-3|12|TRBJ2-4
ASSRGRGKNIQY
>TRBV6-6|14|TRBJ2-5
ASSQWRAPEQETQY
>TRBV5-4|11|TRBJ2-1
ASSPRQNNEQF
>TRBV18|14|TRBJ1-5
ASSPEGRTGNQPQH
>TRBV20-1|10|TRBJ2-5
SARGARETQY
>TRBV27|10|TRBJ2-3
ASMGSTDTQY
>TRBV18|11|TRBJ1-2
ASSPPEGYGYT
>TRBV3-1|10|TRBJ1-1
ASSQATREAF
>TRBV6-5|14|TRBJ2-7
ASSPRQGVSSYEQY
>TRBV7-2|13|TRBJ1-1
ASSLLPISHTEAF
>TRBV7-9|12|TRBJ1-2
ASTLPRAEYGYT
>TRBV6-6|9|TRBJ1-2
ASSYWPGYT
>TRBV4-1|12|TRBJ1-2
ASTSVGGPYGYT
>TRBV9|13|TRBJ2-1
ASSPEGRVYNEQF
>TRBV5-1|12|TRBJ2-3
ASSLVEGPDTQY
>TRBV20-1|12|TRBJ1-5
SASGEFSNQPQH
>TRBV12-3/TRBV12-4|9|TRBJ1-1
ASSWGVEAF
>TRBV12-3/TRBV12-4|11|TRBJ2-3
ASSFRGVGTQY
>TRBV20-1|11|TRBJ1-4
SASPPHNEKLF
>TRBV11-3|13|TRBJ1-5
ASIPRRGKNQPQH
>TRBV6-5|13|TRBJ2-7
ASSRGSVGTYEQY
>TRBV20-1|14|TRBJ2-2
SARPGQGANTGELF
>TRBV19|14|TRBJ1-1
ASSTRERVGATEAF